This entry describes one T cell receptor beta chain. Antigen: not known. This sample was included in a study of cytomegalovirus exposure and HLA in healthy donors. Points from the study as a whole: The authors considered a cluster of highly shared sequence variants likely to be a sequencing artifact.

PCR primers comprised 60 Vbeta and 13 Jbeta primers. The repertoire was sequenced with immunoSEQ multiplex PCR; TCRdb's copy has only in-frame clones and lacks some. Of around 140,000 clones listed, approximately 82% are singletons. From germline, CDR1 is MDHEN and CDR2 SYDVKM. CDR3 length equals 14 residues. Input material: PBMCs. The chain combines TRBV28 with TRBJ2-5; 7 nucleotides line up with TRBD1. The J call may be mistaken, given a closer DNA end match to TRBJ2-7. This receptor was taken from a middle-aged woman in good health and CMV-seronegative. The CDR3 DNA reads as TGTGCCAGCACTCGACAGGGACAACCCTACGAGCAGTACTTC. Translated, it gives CASTRQGQPYEQYF.